This T cell receptor (beta chain) was recovered during a study of metastatic and nonmetastatic thyroid tumors. The CDR3 runs 15 residues. The germline V gene encodes CDR1 MNHNS and CDR2 SASEGT. There were no patients who had received any treatment before thyroid surgery. TCRdb re-called the PCR reads via MiXCR. The table includes roughly 30,000 clones, 18% detected once. This clone was seen at least ten times. This may be a read error: a much more frequent sequence differs by one nucleotide. Sequencing used blood. The chain uses TRBV6-1 and TRBJ2-1, with 9 nucleotides matching TRBD1. The TCR originated in a female donor with papillary thyroid cancer or a benign thyroid nodule (not recorded which). Some clones in this sample may be carry-over from other donors' samples. The CDR3 DNA reads TGTGTCAGCAGTGATGCAGGGACAGGGAGGAATGAGCAGTTCTTC. Its translation: CVSSDAGTGRNEQFF.